Listed below are T cell receptor beta chains from one sample, sequenced in a study of beta chain features in type 1 diabetes. Repertoires were generated with immunoSEQ multiplex PCR, while TCRdb's copy carries only in-frame clones and drops some. Among 900,000 or so clones, about a sixth were seen once, and the ten largest hold about 0.02%. The sample taken for sequencing was naive CD4+ T cells from blood. These receptors came from a young woman in good health. The CDR3 runs from the conserved cysteine through the conserved F or W. The order of the fields is J gene, clone size, V gene, D gene, CDR3 DNA, CDR3 protein. A D gene is named only where the DNA matches it firmly. Expanded clones get a size class; other rows say once, few or many, or leave the size out.

J: TRBJ1-6
size: .
V: TRBV5-1
D: TRBD1
DNA: TGCGCCAGCAGCTCCGGGACAGGGATTTCACCCCTCCACTTT
CDR3: CASSSGTGISPLHF

J: TRBJ1-2
size: few
V: TRBV5-4
D: .
DNA: TGTGCCAGCAGCTTGGGCCTTAGTCTCACCCGGAATGGCTACACCTTC
CDR3: CASSLGLSLTRNGYTF

J: TRBJ2-1
size: .
V: TRBV9
D: TRBD2
DNA: TGTGCCAGCAGCGTAATCGGGACTAGCGGATACAATGAGCAGTTCTTC
CDR3: CASSVIGTSGYNEQFF

J: TRBJ1-5
size: .
V: TRBV2
D: .
DNA: TGTGCCAGCAGGGACGGCCCGTCGGGGCCCCAGCATTTT
CDR3: CASRDGPSGPQHF

J: TRBJ1-1
size: few
V: TRBV7-9
D: TRBD1
DNA: TGTGCCAGCAGCTTAGGGGGGACAGGGTCACCGCCTGAAGCTTTCTTT
CDR3: CASSLGGTGSPPEAFF

J: TRBJ2-2
size: .
V: TRBV9
D: TRBD1
DNA: TGTGCCAGCAGCCCCCAACCGGGACAGAGCACCGGGGAGCTGTTTTTT
CDR3: CASSPQPGQSTGELFF

J: TRBJ2-7
size: .
V: TRBV10-2
D: TRBD1
DNA: TGTGCCAGCAGCTTCGGGACAGGACCCTACGAGCAGTACTTC
CDR3: CASSFGTGPYEQYF

J: TRBJ2-7
size: .
V: TRBV10-3
D: .
DNA: TGTGCCATCAGTGAGTTGAAGGCGACAGTTACCTACGAGCAGTACTTC
CDR3: CAISELKATVTYEQYF

J: TRBJ2-7
size: few
V: TRBV10-3
D: .
DNA: TGTGCCATCAGTGGACTCAGCGAGGGACTCAACTACGAGCAGTACTTC
CDR3: CAISGLSEGLNYEQYF

J: TRBJ1-2
size: few
V: TRBV2
D: .
DNA: TGTGCCAGCAGTGCGCGACTCCTCAGGGGAAAATATGGCTACACCTTC
CDR3: CASSARLLRGKYGYTF

J: TRBJ2-2
size: .
V: TRBV5-1
D: .
DNA: TGCGCCAGCAGCTTGTGGGACAAGAACACCGGGGAGCTGTTTTTT
CDR3: CASSLWDKNTGELFF

J: TRBJ2-5
size: .
V: TRBV5-6
D: .
DNA: TGTGCCAGCAGCTTGGCCGAGGGGCCACAAGAGACCCAGTACTTC
CDR3: CASSLAEGPQETQYF

J: TRBJ2-1
size: .
V: TRBV6-1
D: TRBD2
DNA: TGTGCCAGCTCCTGGACTAGCGCCTTTAACAATGAGCAGTTCTTC
CDR3: CASSWTSAFNNEQFF

J: TRBJ2-5
size: few
V: TRBV27
D: TRBD1
DNA: TGTGCCAGCAGTTTATCACAGGGGGCTCGAGAGACCCAGTACTTC
CDR3: CASSLSQGARETQYF

J: TRBJ2-3
size: few
V: TRBV7-2
D: TRBD2
DNA: TGTGCCAGCAGTTGGCGGGAGAGCCCCAATACGCAGTATTTT
CDR3: CASSWRESPNTQYF

J: TRBJ2-7
size: few
V: TRBV19
D: .
DNA: TGTGCCAGTAGTAACCGACAGACCTACGAGCAGTACTTC
CDR3: CASSNRQTYEQYF

J: TRBJ2-1
size: few
V: TRBV4-3
D: .
DNA: TGCGCCAGCAGCCAAGAGAGTGCGGAAAGGCAGTTCTTC
CDR3: CASSQESAERQFF

J: TRBJ1-2
size: .
V: TRBV28
D: TRBD1
DNA: TGTGCCAGCAGCCCCGGGACAGGGGGCCATAGCACCTTC
CDR3: CASSPGTGGHSTF

J: TRBJ2-7
size: few
V: TRBV20-1
D: .
DNA: TGCAGTGCTAGAGTCGTATACGAGCAGTACTTC
CDR3: CSARVVYEQYF

J: TRBJ1-1
size: .
V: TRBV27
D: .
DNA: TGTGCCAGCAGTTTATCGTATATGAGCGAGTCCGGGCTAGCTTTCTTT
CDR3: CASSLSYMSESGLAFF

J: TRBJ2-7
size: .
V: TRBV10-3
D: TRBD1
DNA: TGTGCCATCAGGGGGACAGATAAATACGAGCAGTACTTC
CDR3: CAIRGTDKYEQYF

J: TRBJ2-3
size: few
V: TRBV7-3
D: TRBD2
DNA: TGTGCCAGCAGTCTTGGGACTAGCGGTACAGATACGCAGTATTTT
CDR3: CASSLGTSGTDTQYF

J: TRBJ1-5
size: .
V: TRBV4-1
D: .
DNA: TGCGCCAGCAGCCAAGAGGTGGGGGGTAATCAGCCCCAGCATTTT
CDR3: CASSQEVGGNQPQHF

J: TRBJ2-5
size: few
V: TRBV19
D: .
DNA: TGTGCCAGTAGTCCCCGGGTGCATCAAGAGACCCAGTACTTC
CDR3: CASSPRVHQETQYF

J: TRBJ2-1
size: .
V: TRBV11-2
D: .
DNA: TGTGCCAGCAGCTTACGCGGAGAGCTTCACAATGAGCAGTTCTTC
CDR3: CASSLRGELHNEQFF

J: TRBJ2-7
size: few
V: TRBV6-6
D: TRBD1
DNA: TGTGCCAGCAGTTACGGGACAGCAACATACGAGCAGTACTTC
CDR3: CASSYGTATYEQYF

J: TRBJ2-7
size: .
V: TRBV7-9
D: .
DNA: TGTGCCAGCAGCCCGTGGAAGGAGTCCTACGAGCAGTACTTC
CDR3: CASSPWKESYEQYF

J: TRBJ2-4
size: .
V: TRBV6-6
D: TRBD2
DNA: TGTGCCAGCAGCCCCGGACTAGCGGGGATGAACATTCAGTACTTC
CDR3: CASSPGLAGMNIQYF

J: TRBJ1-5
size: .
V: TRBV6-5
D: .
DNA: TGTGCCAGCAGTAAAGACAGGCTCCAGCCCCAGCATTTT
CDR3: CASSKDRLQPQHF

J: TRBJ2-3
size: few
V: TRBV9
D: .
DNA: TGTGCCAGCAGCCCCGGTTATGCTGACACAGATACGCAGTATTTT
CDR3: CASSPGYADTDTQYF

J: TRBJ2-3
size: .
V: TRBV7-2
D: .
DNA: TGTGCCAGCAGCTCCACAGGGTGGGGAGATACGCAGTATTTT
CDR3: CASSSTGWGDTQYF

J: TRBJ2-7
size: few
V: TRBV19
D: TRBD2
DNA: TGTGCCAGTAGTACGGGACTAGCGGGAACCTACGAGCAGTACTTC
CDR3: CASSTGLAGTYEQYF

J: TRBJ1-2
size: .
V: TRBV28
D: TRBD1
DNA: TGTGCCAGCAGTTTAAGCGGGACAGGGGACAACTATGGCTACACCTTC
CDR3: CASSLSGTGDNYGYTF

J: TRBJ2-1
size: .
V: TRBV28
D: TRBD2
DNA: TGTGCCAGCAGTTCTCTAGCGGGAGGGCCCAATGAGCAGTTCTTC
CDR3: CASSSLAGGPNEQFF

J: TRBJ2-1
size: .
V: TRBV10-3
D: TRBD2
DNA: TGTGCCATCAGCCCACTAGCGGGCTCCTACAATGAGCAGTTCTTC
CDR3: CAISPLAGSYNEQFF

J: TRBJ1-2
size: .
V: TRBV4-1
D: .
DNA: TGCGCCAGCAGCCAACCCCGACGGGGCAGCCGGGGAGGCGGCTACACCTTC
CDR3: CASSQPRRGSRGGGYTF

J: TRBJ2-3
size: .
V: TRBV7-8
D: TRBD1
DNA: TGTGCCAGCAGCTCAAAGGTCGGGACAGGGGGAAAGGATACGCAGTATTTT
CDR3: CASSSKVGTGGKDTQYF

J: TRBJ1-2
size: .
V: TRBV28
D: .
DNA: TGTGCCAGCAGTCAGGCCGATAACTATGGCTACACCTTC
CDR3: CASSQADNYGYTF

J: TRBJ2-5
size: .
V: TRBV7-9
D: TRBD2
DNA: TGTGCCAGCAGCTTAGAGGTCCGACTAGCGGGAACAAAAGAGACCCAGTACTTC
CDR3: CASSLEVRLAGTKETQYF

J: TRBJ2-2
size: few
V: TRBV9
D: TRBD1
DNA: TGTGCCAGCAGCGTAGGGTTCAGGGGGCGTGCCGGGGAGCTGTTTTTT
CDR3: CASSVGFRGRAGELFF

J: TRBJ2-6
size: .
V: TRBV6-1
D: TRBD2
DNA: TGTGCCAGCAGTCCGGGAGGGGCTGGGGCCAACGTCCTGACTTTC
CDR3: CASSPGGAGANVLTF

J: TRBJ1-4
size: few
V: TRBV28
D: TRBD1
DNA: TGTGCCAGCAGTACCCACAGGGGTGGGGGAAATGAAAAACTGTTTTTT
CDR3: CASSTHRGGGNEKLFF

J: TRBJ2-1
size: many
V: TRBV7-9
D: .
DNA: TGTGCCAGCAGCCCCCTCTCTCGGATGAATGAGCAGTTCTTC
CDR3: CASSPLSRMNEQFF

J: TRBJ1-4
size: .
V: TRBV7-2
D: .
DNA: TGTGCCAGCAGCTTAGTGGGGGCCGGGAATAATGAAAAACTGTTTTTT
CDR3: CASSLVGAGNNEKLFF

J: TRBJ1-2
size: few
V: TRBV28
D: TRBD1
DNA: TGTGCCAGCAGTTCCGGGACAGAGGGACCCTATGGCTACACCTTC
CDR3: CASSSGTEGPYGYTF

J: TRBJ2-1
size: .
V: TRBV21-1
D: .
DNA: TGTGCCAGCAGCAAAACTTTAGGGTCCCACTCCTACAATGAGCAGTTCTTC
CDR3: CASSKTLGSHSYNEQFF

J: TRBJ2-7
size: few
V: TRBV14
D: TRBD2
DNA: TGTGCCAGCAGTGATCCGGGACGGACTAGGAGCGAGCAGTACTTC
CDR3: CASSDPGRTRSEQYF

J: TRBJ1-2
size: .
V: TRBV10-3
D: .
DNA: TGTGCCATCAGTGGGGACGGCTATGGCTACACCTTC
CDR3: CAISGDGYGYTF

J: TRBJ1-3
size: .
V: TRBV7-2
D: .
DNA: TGTGCCAGCAGCAGCCAGGGGTCTGGAAACACCATATATTTT
CDR3: CASSSQGSGNTIYF